This T cell receptor beta chain comes out of a study of cytomegalovirus exposure and HLA in healthy donors. The study, taken as a whole, reports: In a later analysis, TCR beta V- and J-gene trimming showed a link to a missense DCLRE1C variant. Altogether, 150 or so TCR beta chains were recorded as cytomegalovirus-associated. The number of N-insertions in an Asian-associated ancestry cluster was reportedly below the 666-donor mean in a later analysis.

This clone was counted a few times. The antigen is not known. The CDR3 spans 14 residues. CDR1 is SGHRS, CDR2 YFSETQ, per germline. Trimming left V 2 bases short and J 5 bases short, with 13 bases between. The PCR used 60 Vbeta and 13 Jbeta primers. Here immunoSEQ multiplex PCR was the method, and the copy in TCRdb shows in-frame clones only, minus some. The sample lists around 45,000 clones, about half occurring once. Although they were nominally healthy when sampled, donors likely had unrecorded immune exposures. The TCR comes from a man aged 55 to 69 in good health and CMV-seronegative. This sequence joins TRBV5-1 and TRBJ1-1; no clear D. The sample was PBMCs. The CDR3 region has the DNA TGCGCCAGCAGCTTAGTGGGCAGTAAGACTGAAGCTTTCTTT. Encoded protein: CASSLVGSKTEAFF.